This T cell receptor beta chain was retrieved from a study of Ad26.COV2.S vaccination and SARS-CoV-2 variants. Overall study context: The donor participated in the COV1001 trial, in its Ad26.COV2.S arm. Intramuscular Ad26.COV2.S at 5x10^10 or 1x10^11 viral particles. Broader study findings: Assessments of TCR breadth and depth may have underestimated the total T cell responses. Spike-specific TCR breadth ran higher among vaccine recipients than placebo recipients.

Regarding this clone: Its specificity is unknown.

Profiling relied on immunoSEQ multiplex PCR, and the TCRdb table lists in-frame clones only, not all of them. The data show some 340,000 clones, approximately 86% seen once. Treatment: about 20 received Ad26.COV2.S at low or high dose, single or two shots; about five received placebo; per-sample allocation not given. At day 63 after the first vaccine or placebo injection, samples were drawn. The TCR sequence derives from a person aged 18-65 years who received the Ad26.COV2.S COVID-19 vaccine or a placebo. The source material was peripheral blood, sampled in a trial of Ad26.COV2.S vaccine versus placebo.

The CDR3 region has the DNA TGCGCCAGCAGCCAGGTCACCGGGACAGGGGGCGCGGAGACCCAGTACTTC. Its protein product is CASSQVTGTGGAETQYF. The rearrangement joins TRBV5-1 to TRBJ2-5; 12 bases align to TRBD1. V lost 4 bases and J lost 5; bases outside the gene matches: 12. The germline V gene has CDR1 SGHRS and CDR2 YFSETQ. The CDR3 totals 17 residues.